Listed below are T cell receptor beta chains from one sample, sequenced in a study of T-cell memory formation after mild COVID-19. TCRdb fed the 5' RACE reads into MiXCR, producing one record per CDR3 protein. The sample lists 410,000 or so distinct CDR3 sequences, more than 20% occurring once. Sequencing input: PBMCs or a T cell subset sorted from them (not recorded which). These TCRs come from an adult woman who had mild COVID-19 (a few samples of this study predate the infection). Cell type and time point are not known. Both conserved end residues are part of each CDR3.

TRBJ1-6 TRBV14 CASSARGVNSPLHF
TRBJ1-1 TRBV5-1 CASSLGELNTEAFF
TRBJ1-1 TRBV12-3/TRBV12-4 CASSERTGGNTEAFF
TRBJ2-7 TRBV30 CAWGRTGYEQYF
TRBJ2-5 TRBV7-2 CASSFTRQETQYF
TRBJ2-5 TRBV19 CASSSRRIQETQYF
TRBJ1-1 TRBV4-2 CASSQHRQVNTEAFF
TRBJ2-1 TRBV24-1 CATSDSGGNEQFF
TRBJ1-1 TRBV12-3/TRBV12-4 CASSPGGGVSGTEAFF
TRBJ1-3 TRBV7-2 CASSLSRARTGNTIYF
TRBJ2-1 TRBV7-8 CASSSNRGSYNEQFF
TRBJ1-2 TRBV5-4 CASSSSYYGYTF
TRBJ2-3 TRBV6-5 CASSRAGSLRTDTQYF
TRBJ2-7 TRBV12-3/TRBV12-4 CASSLVGVGGEQYF
TRBJ2-7 TRBV5-1 CASSLVGTFPYEQYF
TRBJ2-2 TRBV27 CASKDKLAGGYTGELFF
TRBJ1-5 TRBV4-3 CASSQDDYSNQPQHF
TRBJ2-1 TRBV6-5 CATSGTGDYNEQFF
TRBJ2-2 TRBV6-4 CASSDSSIGELFF
TRBJ2-1 TRBV20-1 CSARDQYRVARMEEFF
TRBJ2-3 TRBV20-1 CSARVAGGLRTDTQYF
TRBJ2-4 TRBV25-1 CASSEPGVQNIQYF
TRBJ1-5 TRBV28 CASSLSDRKFQPQHF
TRBJ1-1 TRBV10-3 CASRQGGMNTEAFF
TRBJ2-1 TRBV16 CASSQRGYNEQFF
TRBJ1-1 TRBV20-1 CSASQGRDTEAFF
TRBJ2-3 TRBV20-1 CSAPPTGSSRTDTQYF
TRBJ1-4 TRBV5-1 CASSRGGANEKLFF